This T cell receptor (beta chain) was recorded in a study of T cell repertoires in cytomegalovirus infection. Study findings and constraints: Totalled public TCR beta family frequency picked out people who carried CMV plus the relevant HLA.

On this clonotype: The antigen is not known.

Germline V gene lookup returns CDR1 SGHDN and CDR2 FVKESK. Trimming cost V 2 bases and J 6 bases; bases outside gene matches: 6. CDR3 length: 15 amino acids. TCRdb re-called the reads through MiXCR, storing one row per CDR3 protein. The sample carries 700,000 to 950,000 distinct CDR3 sequences, 32% recorded once. V is TRBV14 and J is TRBJ2-3; 9 bases are shared with TRBD1. This specimen was cultured CD8+ T cells from PBMCs, taken from culture after CMV antigen stimulation. This clonotype originated in a human donor in good health (CMV status not recorded). Some clones in this sample may be carry-over from other donors' samples. CDR3 loop: CASSQPGTGTDTQYF. The CDR3 DNA reads TGTGCCAGCAGCCAACCGGGGACAGGGACGGATACGCAGTATTTT.